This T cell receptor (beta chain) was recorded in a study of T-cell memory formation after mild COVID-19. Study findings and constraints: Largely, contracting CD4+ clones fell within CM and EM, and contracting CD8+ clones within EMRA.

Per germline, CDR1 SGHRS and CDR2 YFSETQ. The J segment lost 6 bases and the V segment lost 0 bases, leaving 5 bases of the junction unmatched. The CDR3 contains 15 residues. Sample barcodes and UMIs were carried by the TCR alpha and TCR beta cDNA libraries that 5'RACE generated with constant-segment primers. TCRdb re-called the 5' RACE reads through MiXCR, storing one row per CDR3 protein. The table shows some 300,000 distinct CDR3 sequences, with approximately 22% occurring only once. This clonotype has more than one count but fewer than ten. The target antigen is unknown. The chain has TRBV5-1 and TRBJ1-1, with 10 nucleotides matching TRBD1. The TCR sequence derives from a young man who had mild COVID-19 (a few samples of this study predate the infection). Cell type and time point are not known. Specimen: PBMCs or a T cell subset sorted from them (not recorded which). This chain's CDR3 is CASSLAGTGASEAFF. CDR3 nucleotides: TGCGCCAGCAGCTTGGCCGGGACAGGGGCGTCTGAAGCTTTCTTT.